What follows are 8 T cell receptor beta chains derived from one specimen sequenced in a study of shared clonotypes between healthy human individuals. Sequencing used immunoSEQ multiplex PCR; TCRdb keeps in-frame clones, though not all of them. The table has about 2.2 million clones, 85% to 95% seen once. Positive CCR7 selection of CD45RO-negative cells yielded the naive CD8 cells, and terminally differentiated effector memory CD45RA+ cells were excluded. Material for sequencing was naive CD8+ T cells from PBMCs. The receptors derive from a man between 18 and 29 years old in good health. Some clones in this sample may be carry-over from other donors' samples.

This sequence joins TRBV27 and TRBJ2-1, with TRBD2 identical over 8 bases. With 4 bases clipped from V and 4 bases from J, the junction kept 9 bases outside the gene matches. The CDR3 is 16 residues long. Per germline, CDR1 MNHEY and CDR2 SMNVEV (reference sequence). CDR3 sequence reads: CASSSLSGKGYNEQFF. CDR3 nucleotides: TGTGCCAGCAGTTCCCTTAGCGGGAAGGGATACAATGAGCAGTTCTTC.

In regard to this clone: Other DNA sequences of this sample code for an identical CDR3. This chain links TRBV5-1 with TRBJ2-2; D is undetermined. The length of the CDR3 is 11 residues. V dropped 2 bases and J dropped 8 bases, with 4 bases sitting between them. Germline CDR1 SGHRS, CDR2 YFSETQ. This CDR3 is CASSLSGELFF. In DNA, the CDR3 is TGCGCCAGCAGCTTATCGGGGGAGCTGTTTTTT.

This clone occurred a few times. CDR3 DNA sequence: TGTGCCAGCAGTTTAGGACGTTTCGGGGTCACTGAAGCTTTCTTT. This translates into CASSLGRFGVTEAFF. The J gene is TRBJ1-1, the V gene TRBV27; D is uncertain. CDR3 length: 15 amino acids. Germline loops: CDR1 MNHEY, CDR2 SMNVEV (reference sequence). Between the trimmed V and J ends, which lost 2 bases and 4 bases, there was a span of 14 bases.

A single count supports this clone. The V and J genes are TRBV7-2 and TRBJ2-1; D may be TRBD1 (5 bases). V was clipped by 1 base and J by 9 bases, with 13 bases between them. This CDR3 is built from 14 residues. Per the germline V gene, CDR1 is SGHTA and CDR2 is FQGNSA. The CDR3 loop reads CASSLGVRAGEQFF. The CDR3 bases are TGTGCCAGCAGCTTAGGCGTCAGGGCAGGTGAGCAGTTCTTC. Complete variable domain (other parts from reference TRBV7-2 and TRBJ2-1): GAGVSQSPSNKVTEKGKDVELRCDPISGHTALYWYRQSLGQGLEFLIYFQGNSAPDKSGLPSDRFSAERTGGSVSTLTIQRTQQEDSAVYLCASSLGVRAGEQFFGPGTRLTVL.

As DNA, the CDR3 is TGTGCCAGCAGTGATCCCAGGGGCAGGGGTGGGATAAAGGGATACGAGCAGTACTTC. This translates into CASSDPRGRGGIKGYEQYF. This chain joins TRBV6-1 and TRBJ2-7, with D perhaps matching TRBD1 (6 bases). V dropped 3 bases and J dropped 4 bases, with 28 bases sitting between them. The CDR3 extends over 19 amino acids. In germline, CDR1 is MNHNS, CDR2 SASEGT.

The V gene is TRBV11-2, the J gene TRBJ2-1; no clear D gene. V was shortened by 1 base and J by 7 bases, with 8 bases between the two germline ends. The CDR3 has 13 residues. In germline, CDR1 is SGHAT, CDR2 FQNNGV. CDR3 nucleotide sequence: TGTGCCAGCAGCTTAGGCAGCCGGAATGAGCAGTTCTTC. It codes for CASSLGSRNEQFF.

Remarks on this clone: The sample contains more than one DNA sequence encoding this CDR3. The chain combines TRBV19 with TRBJ1-5; D is unresolved. CDR3 length equals 14 residues. V lost 5 bases and J lost 0, with 8 bases in between. From germline, CDR1 is LNHDA and CDR2 SQIVND (reference sequence). CDR3 sequence: CASSFGLSNQPQHF. The CDR3 DNA is TGTGCCAGTAGTTTTGGCCTTAGCAATCAGCCCCAGCATTTT.

The rearrangement links TRBV7-8 to TRBJ1-5; unclear D gene. CDR3 size: 12 residues. The V end lost 1 base, the J end lost 6 bases, and 4 bases lay between the germline ends. Germline V CDR1 and CDR2: SGHVS, FQNEAQ. The CDR3 loop is CASSLGIQPQHF. The CDR3 region has the DNA TGTGCCAGCAGCTTAGGTATTCAGCCCCAGCATTTT. The whole variable domain, filled in from reference TRBV7-8 and TRBJ1-5, reads GAGVSQSPRYKVAKRGQDVALRCDPISGHVSLFWYQQALGQGPEFLTYFQNEAQLDKSGLPSDRFFAERPEGSVSTLKIQRTQQEDSAVYLCASSLGIQPQHFGDGTRLSIL.